The rows below give T cell receptor beta chains drawn from one sample of a study of cytomegalovirus exposure and HLA in healthy donors. Assay used: immunoSEQ multiplex PCR; TCRdb lists only in-frame clones, some missing. The table includes tens of thousands of clones, roughly three quarters detected once. The specimen sequenced was PBMCs. Every receptor here comes from a male donor in good health and CMV-seronegative. CDR3s include the opening cysteine and the closing phenylalanine or tryptophan. A D gene is named only where the DNA matches it firmly.

CDR3 protein,D gene,V gene
CAIRVSGGEYEQFF,TRBD2,TRBV10-3
CASSSASQGAYEQYF,TRBD1,TRBV5-1
CASSPEGMNTEAFF,.,TRBV6-4
CASSYQNRRHNSPLHF,.,TRBV7-8
CASSPGTVNSPLHF,TRBD1,TRBV9
CASSPELPTNYGYTF,.,TRBV18
CASSQEGVWDYGYTF,.,TRBV4-1
CASSLPDSNEKLFF,.,TRBV7-8
CASSFLVTGDTEAFF,TRBD1,TRBV6-6
CSSSTGDRASGANVLTF,TRBD1,TRBV7-9
CASSPTDRAYNSPLHF,TRBD1,TRBV5-5
CASSPGQPYSPLHF,.,TRBV7-9
CATYDSYSYEQYF,.,TRBV28
CASLTFIRQAGNTEAFF,.,TRBV28
CASSLQGMGQPQHF,.,TRBV27
CASSHTTGRRTEAFF,TRBD1,TRBV4-3
CASSLGASGRETQYF,TRBD2,TRBV7-2
CASSVGFEGTEQFF,.,TRBV9
CASSGGVDEQFF,.,TRBV28
CASSPGPQGEQFF,.,TRBV5-6
CASSSGGGFSYGYTF,.,TRBV5-1
CASRTGLAGGGTDTQYF,TRBD2,TRBV5-1
CASSLAMTGGTEAFF,TRBD1,TRBV7-9
CASSPGHLNTEAFF,.,TRBV7-8
CASRSTGMNTEAFF,.,TRBV6-6
CASSGGALADTQYF,.,TRBV19
CASRLRQGAILGTYEQYF,.,TRBV12-2
CASSRTGTFAEAFF,.,TRBV6-1
CASRLAGSTDTQYF,TRBD2,TRBV5-1
CASSLVGGNIDGYTF,TRBD1,TRBV6-5
CAWSAGGDTEAFF,.,TRBV30
CASSLAGPFNYGYTF,.,TRBV5-6
CASRLGQAKRQYF,.,TRBV28
CASSLMTGRNTEAFF,TRBD1,TRBV28
CASSLRQLDQPQHF,.,TRBV27
CAITEGQGFYEQYF,.,TRBV10-3
CATSRDRKGYGYTF,.,TRBV15